Below are 19 T cell receptor beta chains sequenced from a single sample in a study of somatic mutations in cytotoxic T cells in rheumatoid arthritis. Libraries were prepared by immunoSEQ multiplex PCR; TCRdb keeps only in-frame clonotypes and omits some of them. The sample lists about 4,800 clones, around 78% occurring once. Sequencing used CD8+ T cells sorted from blood, obtained at a follow-up visit. These receptors all stem from a man aged 40-55 years with rheumatoid arthritis.

V and J are TRBV6-4 and TRBJ2-7, with D maybe TRBD1 (6 bases). Germline V gene lookup returns CDR1 MRHNA and CDR2 SNTAGT. Trimming shortened V by 6 bases and J by 2 bases, and 17 bases separated the two germline ends. This CDR3 is built from 15 residues. In DNA form, the CDR3 reads TGTGCCAGCAGCGTGGCAGGGGACGGGCCCTACGAGCAGTACTTC. Its translation is CASSVAGDGPYEQYF.

The chain uses TRBV28 and TRBJ2-7; possible D gene TRBD1, 6 bases. The CDR3 runs 15 residues. CDR1 and CDR2 (germline): MDHEN, SYDVKM. V lost 3 bases, J lost 7 bases, and 19 bases lay in between. CDR3 bases: TGTGCCAGCAGTTTGGGACGGGACCCTACAGGGGAGCAGTACTTC. This codes for CASSLGRDPTGEQYF.

In its sample, this clone is medium-sized (0.01 to 0.1%). The V and J genes are TRBV19 and TRBJ2-7, with TRBD1 matching over 7 bases. Germline V lookup: CDR1 LNHDA, CDR2 SQIVND (reference sequence). V lost 5 bases and J lost 7; bases outside the gene matches: 14. CDR3 length equals 15 residues. Here the CDR3 reads CASSLTGTAPREQYF. The CDR3 DNA reads TGTGCCAGTAGTCTGACCGGGACAGCACCCAGGGAGCAGTACTTC.

The chain combines TRBV19 with TRBJ2-1; 13 bases map to TRBD2. In germline, CDR1 is LNHDA, CDR2 SQIVND (reference sequence). The CDR3 contains 15 residues. J was trimmed by 3 bases and V by 5 bases; bases with no gene match: 1. The CDR3 reads CASSGLAGDYNEQFF. CDR3 DNA: TGTGCCAGTAGTGGACTAGCGGGAGACTACAATGAGCAGTTCTTC.

The chain joins TRBV18 to TRBJ1-2, with D hard to call. The V and J ends lost 0 bases and 4 bases respectively, with 6 bases between them. The germline CDR1 and CDR2 sequences are KGHSH and LQKENI. The CDR3 spans 13 residues. CDR3 in amino acids: CASSPPDSYGYTF. The CDR3 DNA sequence: TGTGCCAGCTCACCACCAGACTCCTATGGCTACACCTTC.

CDR3 coding DNA: TGCGCCAGCAGCCTCGAGTTTGCGTCCGGGGGAGAGCAGTACTTC. It is translated as CASSLEFASGGEQYF. This chain links TRBV4-1 with TRBJ2-7; TRBD2 might be the D (6 bases). The length of the CDR3 is 15 residues. Germline assignment: CDR1 MGHRA and CDR2 YSYEKL. The V end lost 4 bases, the J end lost 7 bases, and 20 bases lay between the germline ends.

The CDR3 region has the DNA TGTGCCAGCAGTTACTCTGGGAGCGGGGTCGAGCAGTACTTC. It yields the protein CASSYSGSGVEQYF. The J gene is TRBJ2-7, the V gene TRBV6-5, with 7 bases matching TRBD2. The CDR3 is made up of 14 amino acids. In germline, CDR1 is MNHEY, CDR2 SVGAGI. Losses at the gene ends were 0 bases for V and 6 bases for J; bases not matched to a gene: 5.

The chain joins TRBV11-2 to TRBJ1-1; unclear D gene. Trimming removed 5 bases from V and 5 bases from J, with 15 bases in between. Per germline, CDR1 SGHAT and CDR2 FQNNGV. This CDR3 has 14 amino acids. CDR3 sequence (DNA): TGTGCCAGCAGCCCCGCCCCCTGGGGAACTGAAGCTTTCTTT. Translated: CASSPAPWGTEAFF. Full variable domain (remainder filled in from reference TRBV11-2 and TRBJ1-1): EAGVAQSPRYKIIEKRQSVAFWCNPISGHATLYWYQQILGQGPKLLIQFQNNGVVDDSQLPKDRFSAERLKGVDSTLKIQPAKLEDSAVYLCASSPAPWGTEAFFGQGTRLTVV.

V is TRBV30 and J is TRBJ2-5, with D uncertain. Trimming stripped 1 base from V and 5 bases from J, with 11 bases between. Germline V gene data show CDR1 as GTSNPN and CDR2 as SVGIG (reference sequence). The CDR3 is 13 residues long. CDR3 DNA: TGTGCCTGGAGTGGTAGTCCCCACGAGACCCAGTACTTC. Its protein product is CAWSGSPHETQYF.

This clone was found a few times. The rearrangement links TRBV27 to TRBJ1-5; D perhaps matches TRBD1 (5 bases). V was cut by 0 bases and J by 6 bases, with 9 bases left in between. In germline, CDR1 is MNHEY, CDR2 SMNVEV (reference sequence). This CDR3 is built from 14 residues. The CDR3 is CASSLSGDLQPQHF. In DNA, the CDR3 is TGTGCCAGCAGTTTATCGGGGGACCTTCAGCCCCAGCATTTT.

The chain uses TRBV15 and TRBJ1-3, with TRBD1 matching 7 bases. CDR1 and CDR2 from the germline V gene are LNHNV and YYDKDF (reference sequence). The length of the CDR3 is 16 residues. V gave up 1 base and J gave up 4 bases; unmatched junction bases: 7. The CDR3 spells CATSRGPTGSGNTIYF. Here the CDR3 DNA reads TGTGCCACCAGCAGAGGACCGACAGGGTCAGGAAACACCATATATTTT.

The chain combines TRBV30 with TRBJ2-2; D ambiguous. Trimming pared 2 bases from V and 0 bases from J, leaving 4 bases between. Germline V lookup: CDR1 GTSNPN, CDR2 SVGIG (reference sequence). CDR3 length equals 13 residues. The CDR3 loop is CAWSSPNTGELFF. The CDR3 DNA sequence: TGTGCCTGGAGTAGCCCGAACACCGGGGAGCTGTTTTTT.

This sequence joins TRBV27 and TRBJ2-1, with D uncertain. The CDR3 length is 12 residues. Trimming stripped 6 bases from V and 5 bases from J, with 8 bases between. The V gene's germline CDR1 is MNHEY and CDR2 SMNVEV (reference sequence). The CDR3 nucleotides read TGTGCCAGCAGGGAGTGGAACAATGAGCAGTTCTTC. It encodes CASREWNNEQFF.

This rearrangement joins TRBV12-5 to TRBJ2-1; tentatively, D is TRBD2 (5 bases). Per the germline V gene, CDR1 is LGHNT and CDR2 is FRNRAP. This CDR3 comprises 12 residues. V was clipped by 6 bases and J by 14 bases, with 17 bases between them. CDR3 nucleotides: TGTGCTAGTGGGAACGTTCTCGGGGTAGAGTTCTTC. It translates to CASGNVLGVEFF.

The genes are TRBV27 and TRBJ1-2, with a weak D call TRBD1 (5 bases). Germline CDR1 reads MNHEY; CDR2 reads SMNVEV (reference sequence). CDR3 size: 14 residues. V was cut by 4 bases and J by 8 bases, with 17 bases left in between. In DNA form, the CDR3 reads TGTGCCAGCAGTTCGGGACGCTACTCGGGGGGCTACACCTTC. The encoded protein is CASSSGRYSGGYTF.

The chain carries TRBV30 and TRBJ2-5, with TRBD1 as a possible D gene (6 bases). V lost 3 bases to trimming and J lost 1 base, with 12 bases between them. Germline-derived CDR1 and CDR2 are GTSNPN and SVGIG (reference sequence). The length of the CDR3 is 14 residues. CDR3 sequence (DNA): TGTGCCTGGAGCACAGGGACGGCCCAAGAGACCCAGTACTTC. Its translation: CAWSTGTAQETQYF.

The V call is TRBV5-4, the J call TRBJ2-1; 7 nucleotides agree with TRBD1. Germline values: CDR1 SGHNT, CDR2 YYREEE (reference sequence). This CDR3 has 14 amino acids. The V segment lost 3 bases and the J segment 1 base; nucleotides outside the gene matches: 1. The CDR3 here is CASSSGQSYNEQFF. CDR3 bases: TGTGCCAGCAGCTCGGGACAGTCCTACAATGAGCAGTTCTTC.

This clone was observed once. The V call is TRBV14, the J call TRBJ2-1; weak D call: TRBD1 (6 bases). Trimming left V 2 bases short and J 4 bases short, with 18 bases between. This CDR3 spans 17 amino acids. From germline, CDR1 is SGHDN and CDR2 FVKESK. The CDR3 nucleotides read TGTGCCAGCAGCCAACTTATTGGGTGGGGGCTTTACAATGAGCAGTTCTTC. Protein: CASSQLIGWGLYNEQFF.

The chain carries TRBV13 and TRBJ2-3; D is tentatively TRBD1 or TRBD2 (5 bases each). Trimming took 5 bases from V and 1 from J, leaving 10 bases between them. In germline, CDR1 is PRHDT, CDR2 FYEKMQ (reference sequence). The CDR3 runs to 14 residues. The CDR3 loop reads CASSGTVGTDTQYF. CDR3 DNA sequence: TGTGCCAGCAGCGGGACCGTAGGCACAGATACGCAGTATTTT.